A selection of T cell receptor beta chains follows, all from one sample in a study of cytomegalovirus exposure and HLA in healthy donors. Profiling relied on immunoSEQ multiplex PCR, and the TCRdb table lists in-frame clones only, not all of them. The table has 150,000 to 200,000 clones, about four fifths seen once; the top ten hold approximately 0.26%. Material for sequencing was PBMCs. The receptors were sampled from a boy aged 5-17 years in good health and CMV-seronegative. CDR3s include the opening cysteine and the closing phenylalanine or tryptophan. The D gene is left open where the match is weak. Clone size is not always given. Where it is, it says once, few, many or a class for expanded clones.

V gene: TRBV5-6; J gene: TRBJ1-2; clone size: .; D gene: TRBD1; CDR3 length: 16; CDR3 DNA: TGTGCCAGCAGTTTCTACCCGGGACAGGGGGGTTATGGCTACACCTTC; CDR3 protein: CASSFYPGQGGYGYTF
V gene: TRBV27; J gene: TRBJ2-5; clone size: .; D gene: .; CDR3 length: 12; CDR3 DNA: TGTGCCAGCAGCCCCAGCCAAGAGACCCAGTACTTC; CDR3 protein: CASSPSQETQYF
V gene: TRBV10-3; J gene: TRBJ2-3; clone size: .; D gene: TRBD2; CDR3 length: 17; CDR3 DNA: TGTGCCTCGTCTGGGATTAGGGCTAGCGGGAGAGAGGATACGCAGTATTTT; CDR3 protein: CASSGIRASGREDTQYF
V gene: TRBV6-1; J gene: TRBJ1-5; clone size: .; D gene: .; CDR3 length: 15; CDR3 DNA: TGTGCCAGCAGTGAGGAGGCGGGCGGAAGGCAGCCCCAGCATTTT; CDR3 protein: CASSEEAGGRQPQHF
V gene: TRBV19; J gene: TRBJ2-3; clone size: .; D gene: TRBD2; CDR3 length: 15; CDR3 DNA: TGTGCCACTTCTTGGAGCGGGGGAGACACAGATACGCAGTATTTT; CDR3 protein: CATSWSGGDTDTQYF
V gene: TRBV6-6; J gene: TRBJ1-5; clone size: .; D gene: .; CDR3 length: 13; CDR3 DNA: TGTGCCAGCAGTTATCCAGGCAATCAGCCCCAGCATTTT; CDR3 protein: CASSYPGNQPQHF
V gene: TRBV15; J gene: TRBJ2-7; clone size: .; D gene: .; CDR3 length: 12; CDR3 DNA: TGTGCCACCAGCAGAGGTAACTACGAGCAGTACTTC; CDR3 protein: CATSRGNYEQYF
V gene: TRBV19; J gene: TRBJ1-5; clone size: .; D gene: .; CDR3 length: 16; CDR3 DNA: TGTGCCAGTAGTATATGGCGGACAGCAGGCGATCAGCCCCAGCATTTT; CDR3 protein: CASSIWRTAGDQPQHF
V gene: TRBV14; J gene: TRBJ1-2; clone size: .; D gene: .; CDR3 length: 13; CDR3 DNA: TGTGCCAGCAGCTTGGACATCACCTATGGCTACACCTTC; CDR3 protein: CASSLDITYGYTF
V gene: TRBV2; J gene: TRBJ2-3; clone size: .; D gene: .; CDR3 length: 11; CDR3 DNA: TGTGCCAGCCGGGAGACAGATACGCAGTATTTT; CDR3 protein: CASRETDTQYF
V gene: TRBV7-9; J gene: TRBJ2-1; clone size: few; D gene: TRBD1; CDR3 length: 13; CDR3 DNA: TGTGCCAGCAGGCAGGGGGCCCACAATGAGCAGTTCTTC; CDR3 protein: CASRQGAHNEQFF
V gene: TRBV5-4; J gene: TRBJ2-7; clone size: .; D gene: .; CDR3 length: 13; CDR3 DNA: TGTGCCAGCAGTACGGACAAGTCCTACGAGCAGTACTTC; CDR3 protein: CASSTDKSYEQYF
V gene: TRBV9; J gene: TRBJ2-1; clone size: .; D gene: .; CDR3 length: 8; CDR3 DNA: TGTGCCAGCAGCCCTCAGTTCTTC; CDR3 protein: CASSPQFF
V gene: TRBV19; J gene: TRBJ1-4; clone size: .; D gene: TRBD1; CDR3 length: 15; CDR3 DNA: TGTGCCAGTAGTATGGCGGGGGGAGGGGGCAGAAAACTGTTTTTT; CDR3 protein: CASSMAGGGGRKLFF
V gene: TRBV30; J gene: TRBJ1-2; clone size: .; D gene: .; CDR3 length: 13; CDR3 DNA: TGTGCCTGGAGTAGACAGGTTAACTATGGCTACACCTTC; CDR3 protein: CAWSRQVNYGYTF
V gene: TRBV6-5; J gene: TRBJ2-5; clone size: .; D gene: .; CDR3 length: 13; CDR3 DNA: TGTGCCAGCAGTTACCATTTTAGGGAGGCCCAGTACTTC; CDR3 protein: CASSYHFREAQYF
V gene: TRBV28; J gene: TRBJ2-1; clone size: .; D gene: TRBD2; CDR3 length: 16; CDR3 DNA: TGTGCCAGCAGTTTCCGGCAGCCTAGCGGTTACAATGAGCAGTTCTTC; CDR3 protein: CASSFRQPSGYNEQFF
V gene: TRBV5-6; J gene: TRBJ2-5; clone size: .; D gene: .; CDR3 length: 13; CDR3 DNA: TGTGCCAGCAGCGTGATAACTTCGGAGACCCAGTACTTC; CDR3 protein: CASSVITSETQYF
V gene: TRBV30; J gene: TRBJ1-4; clone size: once; D gene: .; CDR3 length: 14; CDR3 DNA: TGTGCCTGGAGTGTAGCTCAGGGTTCGGAAAAACTGTTTTTT; CDR3 protein: CAWSVAQGSEKLFF
V gene: TRBV4-3; J gene: TRBJ2-6; clone size: .; D gene: .; CDR3 length: 17; CDR3 DNA: TGCGCCAGCAGCCAAGATGTCGGGGTTTATGGGGCCAACGTCCTGACTTTC; CDR3 protein: CASSQDVGVYGANVLTF
V gene: TRBV11-2; J gene: TRBJ1-1; clone size: .; D gene: TRBD1; CDR3 length: 16; CDR3 DNA: TGTGCCAGCAGCTTAGTTAGTCACAGGGGGGATTTCCCAGCTTTCTTT; CDR3 protein: CASSLVSHRGDFPAFF
V gene: TRBV5-6; J gene: TRBJ2-4; clone size: .; D gene: .; CDR3 length: 17; CDR3 DNA: TGTGCCAGCAGCTTTACCCCGGTTGCCTTTGGCAAAAACATTCAGTACTTC; CDR3 protein: CASSFTPVAFGKNIQYF
V gene: TRBV7-2; J gene: TRBJ1-1; clone size: .; D gene: .; CDR3 length: 13; CDR3 DNA: TGTGCCAGCAGCCGCCCGGCGGGGACTGAAGCTTTCTTT; CDR3 protein: CASSRPAGTEAFF
V gene: TRBV27; J gene: TRBJ1-1; clone size: .; D gene: .; CDR3 length: 17; CDR3 DNA: TGTGCCAGCAGTTTCGGGCGGGGGCTGACCATAAACACTGAAGCTTTCTTT; CDR3 protein: CASSFGRGLTINTEAFF
V gene: TRBV6-1; J gene: TRBJ2-7; clone size: .; D gene: .; CDR3 length: 13; CDR3 DNA: TGTGCCAGCAGTTTCGGACAGAACTACGAGCAGTACTTC; CDR3 protein: CASSFGQNYEQYF
V gene: TRBV6-6; J gene: TRBJ2-1; clone size: .; D gene: TRBD2; CDR3 length: 15; CDR3 DNA: TGTGCCAGCAGTTACTCACTAGCGGGAAATTATGAGCAGTTCTTC; CDR3 protein: CASSYSLAGNYEQFF
V gene: TRBV14; J gene: TRBJ2-3; clone size: .; D gene: .; CDR3 length: 16; CDR3 DNA: TGTGCCAGCAGCCAAGGATCCTGGGCCTACACAGATACGCAGTATTTT; CDR3 protein: CASSQGSWAYTDTQYF
V gene: TRBV6-1; J gene: TRBJ2-7; clone size: .; D gene: .; CDR3 length: 12; CDR3 DNA: TGTGCCAGCACACAGGGTGGCTACGAGCAGTACTTC; CDR3 protein: CASTQGGYEQYF
V gene: TRBV18; J gene: TRBJ2-7; clone size: .; D gene: .; CDR3 length: 14; CDR3 DNA: TGTGCCAGCTCACCACTACCTAATCCGGACGAGCAGTACTTC; CDR3 protein: CASSPLPNPDEQYF